This TCR beta chain originates from a study of T cell responses to AZD1222 COVID-19 vaccine. Whole-study findings and limits: Just five to seven AZD1222 recipients tested seropositive at baseline. Nearly half of spike-specific TCRs reportedly go after variant regions that carry no mutations. Females made up more of the donors, who were largely white British, and clonal diversity may have come out too low. All repertoire sampling was performed exclusively after the peak T cell response.

Generated by immunoSEQ multiplex PCR, the TCRdb table keeps only in-frame clones and is missing some. Of around 170,000 clones listed, approximately 90% are singletons. With regard to this clone: No antigen is known for it.

This CDR3 spans 16 amino acids. Germline V CDR1 and CDR2: LNHDA, SQIVND (reference sequence). The V gene end was trimmed by 4 bases and the J gene end by 4 bases; junction bases not matched to a gene: 11. The receptor was derived from an adult in good health. The chain uses TRBV19 and TRBJ2-7, with 9 bases identical to TRBD1. The source material was peripheral blood, sampled on day 0 of AZD1222 vaccination. CDR3 in DNA: TGTGCCAGTAGTACCACCACCTGGGACAGGGATTACGAGCAGTACTTC. It codes for CASSTTTWDRDYEQYF.